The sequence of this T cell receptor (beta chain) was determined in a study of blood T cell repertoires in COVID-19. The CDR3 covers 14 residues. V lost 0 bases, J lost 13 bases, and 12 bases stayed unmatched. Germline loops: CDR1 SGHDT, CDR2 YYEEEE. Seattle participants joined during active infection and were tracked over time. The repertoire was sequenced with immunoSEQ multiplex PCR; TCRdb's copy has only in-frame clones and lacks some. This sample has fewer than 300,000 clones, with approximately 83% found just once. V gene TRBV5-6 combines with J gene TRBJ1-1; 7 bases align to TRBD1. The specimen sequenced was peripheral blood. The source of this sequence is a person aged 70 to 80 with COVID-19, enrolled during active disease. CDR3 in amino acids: CASSLAKSGTVGFF. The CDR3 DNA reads TGTGCCAGCAGCTTGGCCAAGTCCGGGACAGTAGGTTTCTTT.